The rows below give T cell receptor beta chains drawn from one sample of a study of radiation and T cells in renal cell carcinoma. Using immunoSEQ multiplex PCR, the repertoire was profiled, and TCRdb retains in-frame clones only, with some absent. The table shows tens of thousands of clones, with less than 85% occurring only once. The material sequenced was blood, taken from a patient whose treatment included radiotherapy and nephrectomy. The receptors were sampled from a woman between 65 and 79 years old with renal cell carcinoma. CDR3s include the opening cysteine and the closing phenylalanine or tryptophan. A D gene is named only where the DNA matches it firmly. A clone size is listed for some rows: how often the clone was seen (once, few, many), or a class if it is expanded.

D gene,V gene,J gene,clone size,CDR3 DNA,CDR3 protein
.,TRBV21-1,TRBJ1-1,.,TGTGCCAGCAGCGCCGGACAGGGCGGTCACACTGAAGCTTTCTTT,CASSAGQGGHTEAFF
.,TRBV6-5,TRBJ1-2,.,TGTGCCAGCAGTTATGGCAAGTTGGGCAACTATGGCTACACCTTC,CASSYGKLGNYGYTF
.,TRBV6-1,TRBJ2-7,.,TGTGCCAGCAATGAGGCATTCTACGAGCAGTACTTC,CASNEAFYEQYF
TRBD1,TRBV4-1,TRBJ2-5,.,TGCGCCAGCAGCCAAGTGGGACAGCAAGAGACCCAGTACTTC,CASSQVGQQETQYF
TRBD1,TRBV9,TRBJ1-3,few,TGTGCCAGCAGCCGGGACAGTGGGTCTGGAAACACCATATATTTT,CASSRDSGSGNTIYF
.,TRBV10-2,TRBJ1-4,.,TGCGCCAGCAGTGATTGGGGGTCGACTAATGAAAAACTGTTTTTT,CASSDWGSTNEKLFF
.,TRBV20-1,TRBJ2-3,once,TGCAGTGCTGACGACAGTTATACGCAGTATTTT,CSADDSYTQYF
TRBD2,TRBV19,TRBJ2-7,.,TGTGCCAGTAGTGGGAGTAGCGGGATCCACGAGCAGTACTTC,CASSGSSGIHEQYF
TRBD1,TRBV7-6,TRBJ1-1,.,TGTGCCAGCAGCTCCGGGACAGGGCACACTGAAGCTTTCTTT,CASSSGTGHTEAFF
.,TRBV6-6,TRBJ2-1,once,TGTGCCAGCAGTCCTAGGGGGGATGAGCAGTTCTTC,CASSPRGDEQFF
.,TRBV5-4,TRBJ2-3,.,TGTGCCAGCAGCTTGGGGCAGGGTAGGTTTACAGATACGCAGTATTTT,CASSLGQGRFTDTQYF
TRBD1,TRBV7-2,TRBJ1-5,.,TGTGCCAGCAGCTTGGGAGGGACAGGGCCTCCGCCCCAGCATTTT,CASSLGGTGPPPQHF
.,TRBV5-4,TRBJ1-2,few,TGTGCCAGCAGCTTGGATAAGGGGGGTTTGTATGGCTACACCTTC,CASSLDKGGLYGYTF
.,TRBV6-6,TRBJ1-2,.,TGTGCCAGCAGTTACGACAGTAACTATGGCTACACCTTC,CASSYDSNYGYTF
.,TRBV6-6,TRBJ2-3,.,TGTGCCAGCAGTTACGACACGCCCCGGGAGTATACGCAGTATTTT,CASSYDTPREYTQYF
.,TRBV7-5,TRBJ2-7,.,TGTGCCAGAAGCTTTACCGCAGGGCCCTACGAGCAGTACTTC,CARSFTAGPYEQYF
.,TRBV27,TRBJ1-5,.,TGTGCCAGCAGTTTTGGTAGAGGCAACAATCAGCCCCAGCATTTT,CASSFGRGNNQPQHF
TRBD2,TRBV5-4,TRBJ2-7,.,TGTGCCAGCAGCATTAGCGGGAGCGGTTACGAGCAGTACTTC,CASSISGSGYEQYF
.,TRBV7-2,TRBJ1-5,.,TGTGCCAGCAGCCCCCGGGGAGGGGGTCAGCCCCAGCATTTT,CASSPRGGGQPQHF
.,TRBV7-6,TRBJ2-7,.,TGTGCCAGCAGCTCCTCGGACGGGTACGAGCAGTACTTC,CASSSSDGYEQYF
TRBD1,TRBV13,TRBJ2-2,once,TGTGCCAGTGGGACAGGGGGCGGCGGGGAGCTGTTTTTT,CASGTGGGGELFF
TRBD1,TRBV19,TRBJ1-1,.,TGTGCCAGTAGTGTCGACAGGGACGGAACTGAAGCTTTCTTT,CASSVDRDGTEAFF
.,TRBV18,TRBJ1-2,.,TGTGCCAGCTCACCCCCAGCCCTTAACTATGGCTACACCTTC,CASSPPALNYGYTF
.,TRBV25-1,TRBJ2-3,.,TGTGCCAGCAGTCGAATTTATGGAGATACGCAGTATTTT,CASSRIYGDTQYF
TRBD1,TRBV12-5,TRBJ1-5,.,TGTGCTAGTGGGACAGGGGGCAATCAGCCCCAGCATTTT,CASGTGGNQPQHF
.,TRBV19,TRBJ1-2,.,TGTGCCAGTACCGTGGGGGTTTATGGCTACACCTTC,CASTVGVYGYTF
.,TRBV2,TRBJ1-2,.,TGTGCCATCCAAGAGACAAATGGCTACACCTTC,CAIQETNGYTF
.,TRBV5-1,TRBJ2-3,.,TGCGCCAGCAGCTTACAAGGTAGCACAGATACGCAGTATTTT,CASSLQGSTDTQYF
TRBD1,TRBV6-5,TRBJ1-6,.,TGTGCCAGCAGTCGAACCCGACAGGGAAGTTCACCCCTCCACTTT,CASSRTRQGSSPLHF
TRBD2,TRBV5-1,TRBJ2-3,.,TGCGCCAGCAGCTTCTTAGCGGGTGGCACAGATACGCAGTATTTT,CASSFLAGGTDTQYF
TRBD2,TRBV4-3,TRBJ2-7,.,TGCGCCAGCAGCCTCTCCTGGCTAGCGGACGATGGGGAGCAGTACTTC,CASSLSWLADDGEQYF
.,TRBV11-2,TRBJ2-7,.,TGTGCCAGCAGCCGCCGGGACGGAGCCTACGAGCAGTACTTC,CASSRRDGAYEQYF
.,TRBV30,TRBJ2-7,.,TGTGCCCTCAGGGGGGGGTACGAGCAGTACTTC,CALRGGYEQYF
TRBD1,TRBV27,TRBJ2-7,few,TGTGCCAGCAGTATCCTCTACGGGACAGGGAGCCACGAGCAGTACTTC,CASSILYGTGSHEQYF
.,TRBV7-9,TRBJ1-3,once,TGTGCCAGCAGCTTAGATGACCGCTCTTGGGACACCATATATTTT,CASSLDDRSWDTIYF
.,TRBV7-8,TRBJ1-4,.,TGTGCCAGCAGCTCCCAAGGGGTTGCAACTAATGAAAAACTGTTTTTT,CASSSQGVATNEKLFF
TRBD2,TRBV4-2,TRBJ2-1,.,TGTGCCAGCAGCCAAGACGTAGCGGGGCCCAGCAATGAGCAGTTCTTC,CASSQDVAGPSNEQFF
.,TRBV7-3,TRBJ2-3,.,TGTGCCAGCAGCAGGGACGGATTGGATACGCAGTATTTT,CASSRDGLDTQYF
TRBD1,TRBV14,TRBJ1-4,once,TGTGCCAGCAGCCCGACAGGGATGACGGAAAAACTGTTTTTT,CASSPTGMTEKLFF
.,TRBV5-6,TRBJ1-2,.,TGTGCCAGCAGCTCTACAGGAGCGACTAACTATGGCTACACCTTC,CASSSTGATNYGYTF
.,TRBV5-1,TRBJ1-5,.,TGCGCCAGCAGCCTCCAGACAGGCCCCGATCAGCCCCAGCATTTT,CASSLQTGPDQPQHF
.,TRBV10-1,TRBJ2-6,.,TGCGCCGGAGGGACAGAGCGTCCTGGGGCCAACGTCCTGACTTTC,CAGGTERPGANVLTF
TRBD1,TRBV7-2,TRBJ2-7,once,TGTGCCAGCAGCCTCACTCAGGGGGAGTGGGCCGAGCAGTACTTC,CASSLTQGEWAEQYF
.,TRBV19,TRBJ2-4,.,TGTGCCAGTAGTAAGGACCGCCAGTTAGTGGGCGACATTCAGTACTTC,CASSKDRQLVGDIQYF
.,TRBV6-4,TRBJ2-6,.,TGTGCCAGCAGTGAAGACAAATCTGGGGCCAACGTCCTGACTTTC,CASSEDKSGANVLTF
.,TRBV7-2,TRBJ2-7,.,TGTGCCAGCAGCTTAGAGGCCCTAAGGCTCGGCTACGAGCAGTACTTC,CASSLEALRLGYEQYF
.,TRBV18,TRBJ1-5,.,TGTGCCAGCTCACCAACAGGCCCATCAAGGCAGCCCCAGCATTTT,CASSPTGPSRQPQHF
.,TRBV7-6,TRBJ2-7,.,TGTGCCAGCAGCCGAGAGGGGTTTTGGGAGCAGTACTTC,CASSREGFWEQYF
.,TRBV6-6,TRBJ2-5,.,TGTGCCAGCAACCCCTCGGGGTTGTTGGAGACCCAGTACTTC,CASNPSGLLETQYF
.,TRBV7-3,TRBJ2-1,.,TGTGCCAGCAGCTTAGGGGAGCCGAGCTCCTACAATGAGCAGTTCTTC,CASSLGEPSSYNEQFF
.,TRBV7-2,TRBJ2-1,.,TGTGCCAGCAGCTTATGGTTGGAGACAGGCAATGAGCAGTTCTTC,CASSLWLETGNEQFF
TRBD1,TRBV5-1,TRBJ1-1,.,TGCGCCAGCAGCCCCCCGCGGACAGGGGAAATGAACACTGAAGCTTTCTTT,CASSPPRTGEMNTEAFF
TRBD2,TRBV5-1,TRBJ2-7,.,TGCGCCAGCAGCTTCTCCGGGACTAGCGCCTACGAGCAGTACTTC,CASSFSGTSAYEQYF